A single TCR beta chain is shown here with its context. Its specific antigen is unknown. No base quality values were provided; no much bigger clone lies one nucleotide off. Ends trimmed: V by 5 bases, J by 5 bases; bases unmatched to a gene: 8. As encoded in the germline V gene, CDR1 is SGHNT while CDR2 is YENEEA. The cysteine opens and the phenylalanine closes a CDR3 of 16 amino acids. Only the CDR3 DNA stays, 48 bases, in frame from base 1. The library was obtained by the immunoSEQ multiplex PCR assay. For the original study's pipeline: A statistical classification framework was built for diagnosing cytomegalovirus status from the catalog of TCR beta chain sequences. TCRdb holds this immuneACCESS table with in-frame rearrangements only. Some clones are missing; in checked studies, unresolved V genes explain under half, and the rest has no known cause. Clonal size and the V and J genes are those of that table, whereas D and trimming came from the DNA. Recorded for this sample are under 150,000 clones; around 88% of them occurred a single time. The ten biggest clones cover 7.5% to 10% of the sample.

This record belongs to a study of cytomegalovirus exposure and HLA in healthy donors (dated by TCRdb to about 2017). At the level of the whole study: A later analysis indicated that the 110 or so validation repertoires were generated on the platform also employed for the 700 or so repertoires of the first cohort. The study aimed to test whether signatures of past pathogen exposure could be identified by cataloging public T cell receptors. A separate validation cohort of 100 to 150 different subjects was used in addition to the approximately 700-subject first cohort. To predict cytomegalovirus infection status, the study brought together high-throughput TCR immunosequencing, statistical association of individual TCRs with disease status, and machine learning. The study at large found these results: It was suggested by the authors that the approach could potentially be generalized to other disease states and immunological phenotypes. Subsequent analysis determined that TCRs grouped into clusters in the first cohort also showed a tendency toward co-occurrence across the 120 validation repertoires, and 85% to 95% of cluster scores exceeded 0. In both the original and validation cohorts, the classifier was reported to diagnose cytomegalovirus status with high specificity and sensitivity. Across donors, most TCR sequences were observed very rarely, whereas some public TCRs were present in many individuals. All 120 or so repertoires were used to score co-occurrence in the validation cohort in a later analysis, because that analysis had no HLA typing for the cohort. A few of the identified cytomegalovirus-associated TCR beta chains were confirmed in vitro to be specific for cytomegalovirus antigens. In the study, some 180 TCR beta chains were listed as associated with cytomegalovirus.

Separate from the roughly 630-subject first cohort, the validation cohort of roughly 110 subjects was the group to which the donors belonged. The TCR sequence derives from a woman aged 18-35 years in good health and CMV-seropositive. The sample consisted of PBMCs. Recombination linked TRBV11-3 to TRBJ2-7; the central 14 bases match TRBD2. The CDR3 region reads CASSAGLAGDVNEQYF. DNA sequence: TGTGCCAGCAGCGCGGGACTAGCGGGAGATGTAAACGAGCAGTACTTC. The full variable domain, with segments outside the CDR3 supplied by the reference TRBV11-3 and TRBJ2-7 proteins, appears as EAGVVQSPRYKIIEKKQPVAFWCNPISGHNTLYWYLQNLGQGPELLIRYENEEAVDDSQLPKDRFSAERLKGVDSTLKIQPAELGDSAVYLCASSAGLAGDVNEQYFGPGTRLTVT.